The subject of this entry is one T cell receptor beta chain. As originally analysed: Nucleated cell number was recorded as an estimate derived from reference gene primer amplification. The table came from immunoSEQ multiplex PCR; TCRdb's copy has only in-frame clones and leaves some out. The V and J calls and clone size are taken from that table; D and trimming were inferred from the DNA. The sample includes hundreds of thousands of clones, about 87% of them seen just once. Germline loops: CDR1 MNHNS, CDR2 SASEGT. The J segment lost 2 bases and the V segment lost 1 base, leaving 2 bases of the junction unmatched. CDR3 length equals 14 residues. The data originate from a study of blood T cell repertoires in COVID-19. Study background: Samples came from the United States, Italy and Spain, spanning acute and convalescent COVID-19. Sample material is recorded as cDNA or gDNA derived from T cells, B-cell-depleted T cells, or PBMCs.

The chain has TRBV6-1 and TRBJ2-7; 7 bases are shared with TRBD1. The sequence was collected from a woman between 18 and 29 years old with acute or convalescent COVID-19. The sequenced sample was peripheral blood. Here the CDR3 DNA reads TGTGCCAGCAGTGAAGAGGGGACAGCCTACGAGCAGTACTTC. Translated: CASSEEGTAYEQYF.